This entry is about one T cell receptor beta chain. These data belong to a study of PD-L1 blockade in urothelial cancer. As for the study in general: Between 0 and 3 prior chemotherapy regimens had been given to patients.

Every PCR got spiked synthetic TCR analog templates. Method: immunoSEQ multiplex PCR; TCRdb's copy keeps in-frame clones and lacks some. Among approximately 50,000 clones listed, 87% were seen once. The CDR3 covers 16 residues. Germline CDR1 is SGHTA and CDR2 is FQGTGA. V shed 4 bases and J 4 bases; nucleotides not matched to a gene: 5. The chain combines TRBV7-3 with TRBJ2-1, with 12 positions matching TRBD2. The TCR originated in a man aged 55 to 70 with urothelial cancer. This sample comprised PBMCs, obtained around atezolizumab (anti-PD-L1) treatment. The CDR3 loop is CASSSRTSGAYNEQFF. For the CDR3, the DNA is TGTGCCAGCAGCTCAAGGACTAGCGGGGCATACAATGAGCAGTTCTTC.